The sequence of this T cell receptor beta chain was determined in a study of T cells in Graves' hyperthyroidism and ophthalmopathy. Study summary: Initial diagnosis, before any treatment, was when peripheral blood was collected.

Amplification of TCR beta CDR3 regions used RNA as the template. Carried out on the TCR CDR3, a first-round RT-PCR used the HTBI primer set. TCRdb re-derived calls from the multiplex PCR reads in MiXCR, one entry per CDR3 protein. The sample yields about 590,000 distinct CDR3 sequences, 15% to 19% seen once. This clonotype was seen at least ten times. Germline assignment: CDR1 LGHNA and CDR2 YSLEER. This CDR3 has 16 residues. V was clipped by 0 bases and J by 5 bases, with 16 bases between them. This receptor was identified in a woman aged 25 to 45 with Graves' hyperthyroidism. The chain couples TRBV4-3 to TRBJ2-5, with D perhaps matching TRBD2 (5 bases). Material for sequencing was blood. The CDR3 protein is CASSQDLAGVLETQYF. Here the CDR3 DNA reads TGCGCCAGCAGCCAAGACCTAGCCGGAGTACTGGAGACCCAGTACTTC.